Presented here are 12 T cell receptor beta chains from one specimen sequenced in a study of cytomegalovirus exposure and HLA in healthy donors (dated by TCRdb to about 2017). The library relied on the immunoSEQ multiplex PCR assay. In TCRdb, the immuneACCESS table is reduced to in-frame sequences with V and J assigned. These tables do not hold every clone; where another copy was compared, an unresolved V gene accounts for under half, and the others remain unexplained. Present in this sample are 200,000 to 250,000 clones, over 80% of which were seen just once. The top ten clonotypes cover over 13% of the sample. Sequenced sample: PBMCs. The receptors come from a woman aged 25 to 45 in good health and CMV-seropositive.

The chain uses TRBV7-9 and TRBJ1-2, with D possibly being TRBD1 (5 bases). The germline gives CDR1 SEHNR, CDR2 FQNEAQ (reference sequence). This CDR3 contains 16 residues. V lost 5 bases and J lost 0, with 16 bases in between. The CDR3 loop is CASSPQRGNANYGYTF. CDR3 bases: TGTGCCAGCAGCCCCCAGCGGGGCAATGCTAACTATGGCTACACCTTC.

In this sample, this clone turned up a few times. The rearrangement links TRBV14 to TRBJ2-7; D is uncertain. V lost 0 bases to trimming and J lost 6 bases, with 9 bases between them. CDR1 and CDR2 (germline): SGHDN, FVKESK. This CDR3 region has 13 residues. CDR3 protein: CASSQEGFSEQYF. The CDR3 region has the DNA TGTGCCAGCAGCCAAGAGGGGTTTAGCGAGCAGTACTTC.

The genes are TRBV19 and TRBJ2-5, with TRBD2 matching over 8 bases. Germline CDR1 reads LNHDA; CDR2 reads SQIVND (reference sequence). With 8 bases clipped from V and 3 bases from J, the junction kept 5 bases outside the gene matches. The CDR3 runs to 13 residues. The DNA of the CDR3 is TGTGCCAGTGGAATAGCGGGAAAAGAGACCCAGTACTTC. Its translation is CASGIAGKETQYF.

The V gene is TRBV7-6, the J gene TRBJ2-1; 15 bases agree with TRBD2. V shed 3 bases and J 0 bases; nucleotides not matched to a gene: 9. CDR1 SGHVS and CDR2 FNYEAQ come from the germline V gene. This CDR3 comprises 20 residues. The CDR3 DNA sequence: TGTGCCAGCAGCTTGGGTTCCGGGACTAGCGGGAGGTACTCCTACAATGAGCAGTTCTTC. Its protein product is CASSLGSGTSGRYSYNEQFF. The complete variable domain, with remaining parts taken from reference TRBV7-6 and TRBJ2-1, reads GAGVSQSPRYKVTKRGQDVALRCDPISGHVSLYWYRQALGQGPEFLTYFNYEAQQDKSGLPNDRFSAERPEGSISTLTIQRTEQRDSAMYRCASSLGSGTSGRYSYNEQFFGPGTRLTVL.

The rearrangement joins TRBV6-5 to TRBJ1-5, with TRBD1 as a possible D gene (6 bases). V was shortened by 5 bases and J by 3 bases, with 11 bases between the two germline ends. From germline, CDR1 is MNHEY and CDR2 SVGAGI. This CDR3 is 14 amino acids long. CDR3 amino acids: CASSPRDTNQPQHF. The DNA for the CDR3 is TGTGCCAGCAGTCCCCGGGACACCAATCAGCCCCAGCATTTT.

This chain joins TRBV5-4 and TRBJ1-2; weak D call: TRBD1 (5 bases). The germline V gene has CDR1 SGHNT and CDR2 YYREEE (reference sequence). The CDR3 sequence is 14 residues long. The V and J ends lost 2 bases and 2 bases respectively, with 10 bases between them. As DNA, the CDR3 is TGTGCCAGCAGCTTAGCAGGGTTGAACTATGGCTACACCTTC. This translates into CASSLAGLNYGYTF.

The V gene is TRBV2, the J gene TRBJ1-5; D gene unclear. This CDR3 spans 12 amino acids. The germline V and J ends were trimmed by 7 bases and 5 bases, with 9 bases remaining between them. Germline-derived CDR1 and CDR2 are SNHLY and FYNNEI. For the CDR3, the DNA is TGTGCCAGCAAGGGTCTCGATCAGCCCCAGCATTTT. Its protein product is CASKGLDQPQHF.

The V gene is TRBV12-1, the J gene TRBJ2-7; the tabulated D call, TRBD2, remains unverified against the DNA. TRBV12-1 is an annotated pseudogene. This CDR3 has 15 residues. The CDR3 DNA follows: TGTGCCAGCAGCTCACGACTAGCTCCTACCTACGAGCAGTACTTC. Translating it yields CASSSRLAPTYEQYF.

This clone appeared once. The rearrangement joins TRBV7-9 to TRBJ2-7, with D unresolved. The CDR3 is made up of 16 amino acids. The V gene's germline CDR1 is SEHNR and CDR2 FQNEAQ (reference sequence). V lost 6 bases and J lost 7, with 25 bases in between. This chain's CDR3 is CASSYDPPKIRLEQYF. CDR3 nucleotide sequence: TGTGCCAGCAGTTACGATCCCCCCAAGATTCGTCTTGAGCAGTACTTC.

The chain has TRBV6-5 and TRBJ2-1, with a tentative D call TRBD1 (5 bases). Per germline, CDR1 MNHEY and CDR2 SVGAGI. This CDR3 is 12 amino acids long. V was trimmed by 5 bases and J by 5 bases, leaving 7 bases between them. The CDR3 nucleotides are TGTGCCAGCAGTCGCAGGGACAATGAGCAGTTCTTC. This encodes CASSRRDNEQFF.

The chain joins TRBV6-5 to TRBJ1-2, with D unresolved. V dropped 0 bases and J dropped 3 bases, with 8 bases sitting between them. Germline V gives CDR1 MNHEY, CDR2 SVGAGI. There are 14 residues in the CDR3. The CDR3 DNA reads TGTGCCAGCAGTTACTCCTCGACGGACTATGGCTACACCTTC. Its protein product is CASSYSSTDYGYTF.

V usage is TRBV28 and J usage is TRBJ1-2; D unclear. Germline V gene lookup returns CDR1 MDHEN and CDR2 SYDVKM. There are 12 residues in the CDR3. Trimming shortened V by 5 bases and J by 8 bases, and 12 bases separated the two germline ends. The CDR3 bases are TGTGCCAGCAGTCCAGGAGGATTAGGCTACACCTTC. This translates into CASSPGGLGYTF.